A selection of T cell receptor beta chains follows, all from one sample in a study of graft-versus-host responses after intestinal transplantation. Method: immunoSEQ multiplex PCR; TCRdb's copy keeps in-frame clones and lacks some. The repertoire includes approximately 37,000 clones, around nine tenths of them detected once, and less than 8.5% sits in the top ten. The material sequenced was PBMCs, taken about 270 days after transplant. Receptors originate from a human patient who received an intestinal transplant, so some T cells may come from the graft donor. CDR3s include the opening cysteine and the closing phenylalanine or tryptophan. The order of the fields is V gene, J gene, D gene, CDR3 protein, CDR3 DNA. D genes are given only for firm matches.

>TRBV6-5|TRBJ1-1|-
CASSHYTEAFF
TGTGCCAGCAGTCATTACACTGAAGCTTTCTTT
>TRBV11-3|TRBJ2-7|-
CASSLDLGDEQYF
TGTGCCAGCAGCTTAGATTTGGGGGACGAGCAGTACTTC
>TRBV15|TRBJ2-5|-
CATSTSVETQYF
TGTGCCACCAGCACCTCGGTTGAGACCCAGTACTTC
>TRBV27|TRBJ1-5|TRBD1
CASSLEGANQPQHF
TGTGCCAGCAGTTTAGAGGGGGCGAATCAGCCCCAGCATTTT
>TRBV19|TRBJ2-1|-
CATTPRGKLHNEQFF
TGTGCCACCACTCCGAGGGGGAAACTCCACAATGAGCAGTTCTTC
>TRBV6-1|TRBJ2-5|TRBD1
CASSARTGTGGRETQYF
TGTGCCAGCAGTGCCCGGACCGGGACAGGGGGCAGAGAGACCCAGTACTTC
>TRBV2|TRBJ1-2|-
CASSVGPVYGYTF
TGTGCCAGCAGTGTGGGGCCTGTCTATGGCTACACCTTC
>TRBV6-6|TRBJ2-4|-
CASAPPLAKNIQYF
TGTGCCAGCGCACCACCCCTAGCCAAAAACATTCAGTACTTC
>TRBV27|TRBJ1-1|-
CASGLGPIYTEAFF
TGTGCCAGCGGGCTTGGCCCCATTTACACTGAAGCTTTCTTT
>TRBV7-9|TRBJ2-3|-
CASSSIDSDNTDTQYF
TGTGCCAGCAGCTCCATTGACAGCGACAACACAGATACGCAGTATTTT
>TRBV5-6|TRBJ1-2|-
CASSFGQEPYGYTF
TGTGCCAGCAGCTTTGGTCAGGAACCCTATGGCTACACCTTC
>TRBV7-8|TRBJ1-5|-
CASSLGGQPQHF
TGTGCCAGCAGCTTAGGAGGACAGCCCCAGCATTTT
>TRBV5-1|TRBJ2-5|-
CASSFGRSISRETQYF
TGCGCCAGCAGCTTTGGCAGGAGCATTAGCAGGGAGACCCAGTACTTC
>TRBV6-1|TRBJ1-1|TRBD1
CASSSHRGTEAFF
TGTGCCAGCAGTAGTCACAGGGGGACTGAAGCTTTCTTT
>TRBV5-1|TRBJ2-7|-
CASSLGPQTGEQYF
TGCGCCAGCAGCTTGGGTCCCCAGACCGGCGAGCAGTACTTC
>TRBV14|TRBJ2-7|-
CASSQWGSSSYEQYF
TGTGCCAGCAGCCAATGGGGATCCTCCTCCTACGAGCAGTACTTC
>TRBV27|TRBJ1-1|-
CASSYEGDTEAFF
TGTGCCAGCTCATACGAGGGCGACACTGAAGCTTTCTTT
>TRBV9|TRBJ2-2|-
CASSVGTEVTGELFF
TGTGCCAGCAGCGTAGGGACCGAGGTCACCGGGGAGCTGTTTTTT
>TRBV19|TRBJ1-5|-
CASSRADLNQPQHF
TGTGCCAGTAGTAGGGCGGACTTGAATCAGCCCCAGCATTTT
>TRBV7-9|TRBJ2-7|-
CASSPGLWNEQYF
TGTGCCAGCAGCCCCGGGTTGTGGAACGAGCAGTACTTC
>TRBV5-4|TRBJ1-2|-
CASSFRVAGGYGYTF
TGTGCCAGCAGCTTCCGAGTCGCCGGGGGCTATGGCTACACCTTC
>TRBV7-9|TRBJ1-2|-
CALRAPYGYTF
TGTGCCCTCCGAGCCCCTTATGGCTACACCTTC
>TRBV2|TRBJ2-1|-
CASSDRGYDEQFF
TGTGCCAGCAGCGATAGGGGATACGATGAGCAGTTCTTC
>TRBV4-2|TRBJ2-5|-
CASSQALFITSDRETQYF
TGTGCCAGCAGCCAAGCCCTTTTCATCACTAGCGACAGGGAGACCCAGTACTTC
>TRBV15|TRBJ1-3|-
CATRTASGNTIYF
TGTGCCACGCGGACAGCATCTGGAAACACCATATATTTT
>TRBV9|TRBJ1-6|-
CASSVAPSSSYNSPLHF
TGTGCCAGCAGCGTAGCCCCCTCTAGCTCCTATAATTCACCCCTCCACTTT
>TRBV7-9|TRBJ1-2|-
CASSLASVMDGYTF
TGTGCCAGCAGCTTAGCCAGTGTGATGGACGGCTACACTTTC